Listed below are T cell receptor beta chains from one sample, sequenced in a study of T cell changes during pregnancy in multiple sclerosis. Sequencing used immunoSEQ multiplex PCR; TCRdb keeps in-frame clones, though not all of them. The sample records 65,000 to 95,000 clones, roughly 91% being singletons. This material consisted of peripheral blood, taken after pregnancy. These receptors came from a female donor in good health, enrolled as a control in a pregnancy study. Each CDR3 is given with its conserved first and last residue. Each record gives: V gene, CDR3 protein.

v_call: TRBV4-2
cdr3_aa: CASSQDPGGAYNEQFF

v_call: TRBV30
cdr3_aa: CAWSPGGTTTEAFF

v_call: TRBV6-5
cdr3_aa: CASSSTAGEQYF

v_call: TRBV11-2
cdr3_aa: CASSLLGTHYGYTF

v_call: TRBV19
cdr3_aa: CASSPGTGSLNTEAFF

v_call: TRBV30
cdr3_aa: CAWTPKGWVYRLNDEQYF

v_call: TRBV7-2
cdr3_aa: CASSRPQGTLAKNIQYF

v_call: TRBV5-4
cdr3_aa: CASSLDRGLNTGELFF

v_call: TRBV27
cdr3_aa: CASSWPGLANEQFF

v_call: TRBV27
cdr3_aa: CASSPKQFSRLAGGNEQFF

v_call: TRBV2
cdr3_aa: CASSGTAPNYGYTF

v_call: TRBV4-1
cdr3_aa: CASSQEQGRNTEAFF

v_call: TRBV7-9
cdr3_aa: CASSFRRERGETQYF

v_call: TRBV14
cdr3_aa: CASGQGIYYEQYF

v_call: TRBV12-5
cdr3_aa: CASGYQGYEAFF

v_call: TRBV23-1
cdr3_aa: CASSPTKTTESSGTEAFF

v_call: TRBV5-1
cdr3_aa: CASSLAGRGGQETQYF

v_call: TRBV28
cdr3_aa: CASGGFGTGSVNTGELFF

v_call: TRBV2
cdr3_aa: CASSERRGNQPQHF

v_call: TRBV13
cdr3_aa: CASAGLEASLPFYNEQFF

v_call: TRBV27
cdr3_aa: CASRDLADSSYEQYF

v_call: TRBV4-1
cdr3_aa: CASSASGGGSGQEQFF

v_call: TRBV18
cdr3_aa: CASSPSGDRVNTEAFF

v_call: TRBV11-3
cdr3_aa: CASSLDGYGTGTENEQFF

v_call: TRBV6-1
cdr3_aa: CASSDRQGGNTEAFF

v_call: TRBV5-6
cdr3_aa: CASSLVSLRGTEAFF

v_call: TRBV19
cdr3_aa: CASSKDWDTEAFF

v_call: TRBV6-1
cdr3_aa: CAIGRSSYNSPLHF

v_call: TRBV5-1
cdr3_aa: CASSLNIGNTGELFF

v_call: TRBV27
cdr3_aa: CASSSLGAGYEQYF

v_call: TRBV2
cdr3_aa: CASKEWGLAGNEQFF

v_call: TRBV4-1
cdr3_aa: CASSRTSGDADTQYF

v_call: TRBV30
cdr3_aa: CAWEGRVAGNTIYF

v_call: TRBV11-2
cdr3_aa: CASSPGQQETQYF

v_call: TRBV10-3
cdr3_aa: CAISPLDREQFF

v_call: TRBV21-1
cdr3_aa: CASSKRLPFGDIAKNIQYF

v_call: TRBV7-8
cdr3_aa: CASSLTLAERSGELFF

v_call: TRBV29-1
cdr3_aa: CSGGDSSNQPQHF

v_call: TRBV10-3
cdr3_aa: CAISAAGTGGGGAFF

v_call: TRBV7-8
cdr3_aa: CASSAGLSRATDTQYF

v_call: TRBV20-1
cdr3_aa: CSAKRIYGYTF

v_call: TRBV28
cdr3_aa: CASRTIGVGNQPQHF

v_call: TRBV10-2
cdr3_aa: CASSDRGTGELFF